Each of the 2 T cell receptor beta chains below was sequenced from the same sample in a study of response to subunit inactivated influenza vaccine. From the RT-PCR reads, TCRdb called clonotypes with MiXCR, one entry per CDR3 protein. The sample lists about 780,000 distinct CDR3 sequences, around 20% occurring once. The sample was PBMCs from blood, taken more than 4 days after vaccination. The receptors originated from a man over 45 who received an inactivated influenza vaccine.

This chain's CDR3 is CASSLVSGGVREQFF. Here the CDR3 DNA reads TGTGCCAGCAGCTTAGTTAGCGGGGGGGTCCGCGAGCAGTTCTTC. This sequence joins TRBV7-9 and TRBJ2-1, with 11 bases that match TRBD2. The trim removed 1 base at V and 10 bases at J, leaving 6 bases unmatched. The CDR3 contains 15 residues. CDR1 is SEHNR, CDR2 FQNEAQ, per germline (reference sequence).

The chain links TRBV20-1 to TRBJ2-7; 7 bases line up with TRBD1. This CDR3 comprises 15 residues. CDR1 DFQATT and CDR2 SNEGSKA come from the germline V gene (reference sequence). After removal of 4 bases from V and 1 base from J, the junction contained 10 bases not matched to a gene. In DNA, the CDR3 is TGCAGTGCTAATCGACAGGGCCGTCTATCCTACGAGCAGTACTTC. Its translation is CSANRQGRLSYEQYF.